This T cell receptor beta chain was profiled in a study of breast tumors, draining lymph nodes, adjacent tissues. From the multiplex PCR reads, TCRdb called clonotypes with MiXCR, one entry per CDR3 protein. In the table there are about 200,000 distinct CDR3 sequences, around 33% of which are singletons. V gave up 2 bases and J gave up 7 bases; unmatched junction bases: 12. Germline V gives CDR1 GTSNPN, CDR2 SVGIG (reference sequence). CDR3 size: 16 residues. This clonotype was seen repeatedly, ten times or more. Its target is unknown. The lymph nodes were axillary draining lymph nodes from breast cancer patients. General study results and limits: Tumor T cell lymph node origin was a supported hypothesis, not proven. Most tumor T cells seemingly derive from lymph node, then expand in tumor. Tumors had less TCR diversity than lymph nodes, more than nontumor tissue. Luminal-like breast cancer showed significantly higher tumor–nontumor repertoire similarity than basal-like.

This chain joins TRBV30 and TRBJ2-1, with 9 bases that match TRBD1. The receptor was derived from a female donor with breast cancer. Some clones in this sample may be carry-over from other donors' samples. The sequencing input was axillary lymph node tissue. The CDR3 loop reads CAWSPQGALVGNEQFF. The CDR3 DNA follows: TGTGCCTGGAGTCCACAGGGGGCCCTAGTCGGGAATGAGCAGTTCTTC.